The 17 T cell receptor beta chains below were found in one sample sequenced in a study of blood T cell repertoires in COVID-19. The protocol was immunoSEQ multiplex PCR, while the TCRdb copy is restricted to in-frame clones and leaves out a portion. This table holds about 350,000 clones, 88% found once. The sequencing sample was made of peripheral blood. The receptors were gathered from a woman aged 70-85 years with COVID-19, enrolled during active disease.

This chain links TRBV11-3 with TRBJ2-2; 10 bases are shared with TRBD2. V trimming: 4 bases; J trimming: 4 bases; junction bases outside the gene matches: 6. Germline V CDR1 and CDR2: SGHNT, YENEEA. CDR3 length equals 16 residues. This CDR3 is CASSSQAGGPTGELFF. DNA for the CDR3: TGTGCCAGCAGCTCCCAAGCGGGGGGGCCCACCGGGGAGCTGTTTTTT.

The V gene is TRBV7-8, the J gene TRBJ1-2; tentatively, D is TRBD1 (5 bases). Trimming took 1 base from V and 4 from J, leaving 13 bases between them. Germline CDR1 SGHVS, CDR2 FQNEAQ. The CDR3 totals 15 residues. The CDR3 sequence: CASSLGVGVGYGYTF. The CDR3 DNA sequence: TGTGCCAGCAGCTTAGGGGTAGGGGTAGGCTATGGCTACACCTTC.

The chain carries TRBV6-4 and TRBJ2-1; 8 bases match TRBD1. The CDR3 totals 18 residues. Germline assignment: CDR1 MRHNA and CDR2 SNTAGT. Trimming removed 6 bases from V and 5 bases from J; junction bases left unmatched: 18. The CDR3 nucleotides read TGTGCCAGCAGCCTCCAGGGGGCCGGGGTTGGCGGACACAATGAGCAGTTCTTC. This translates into CASSLQGAGVGGHNEQFF.

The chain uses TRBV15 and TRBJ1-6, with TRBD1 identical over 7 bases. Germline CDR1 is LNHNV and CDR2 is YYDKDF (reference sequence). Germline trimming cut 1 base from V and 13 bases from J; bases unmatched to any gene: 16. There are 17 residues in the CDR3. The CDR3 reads CATSRVFLTGAVVPLHF. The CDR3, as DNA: TGTGCCACCAGCAGAGTTTTTCTTACAGGGGCCGTCGTGCCCCTCCACTTT.

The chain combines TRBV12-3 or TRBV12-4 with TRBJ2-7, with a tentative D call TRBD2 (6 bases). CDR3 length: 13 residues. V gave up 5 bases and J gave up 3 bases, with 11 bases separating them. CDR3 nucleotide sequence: TGTGCCAGCAGTCCCCGGGGAGGCTACGAGCAGTACTTC. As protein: CASSPRGGYEQYF.

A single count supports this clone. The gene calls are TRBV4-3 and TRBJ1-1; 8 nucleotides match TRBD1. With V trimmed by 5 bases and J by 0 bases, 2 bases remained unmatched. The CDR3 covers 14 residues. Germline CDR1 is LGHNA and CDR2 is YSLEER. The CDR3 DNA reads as TGCGCCAGCAGCGGGACAGGCCTGAACACTGAAGCTTTCTTT. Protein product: CASSGTGLNTEAFF.

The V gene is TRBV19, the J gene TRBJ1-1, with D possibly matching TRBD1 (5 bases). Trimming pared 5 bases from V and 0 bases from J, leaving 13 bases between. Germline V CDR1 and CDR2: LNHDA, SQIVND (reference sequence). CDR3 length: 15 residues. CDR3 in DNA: TGTGCCAGTAGTCCAGGGCGGGAGATGAACACTGAAGCTTTCTTT. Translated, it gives CASSPGREMNTEAFF. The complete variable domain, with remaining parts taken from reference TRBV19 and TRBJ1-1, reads DGGITQSPKYLFRKEGQNVTLSCEQNLNHDAMYWYRQDPGQGLRLIYYSQIVNDFQKGDIAEGYSVSREKKESFPLTVTSAQKNPTAFYLCASSPGREMNTEAFFGQGTRLTVV.

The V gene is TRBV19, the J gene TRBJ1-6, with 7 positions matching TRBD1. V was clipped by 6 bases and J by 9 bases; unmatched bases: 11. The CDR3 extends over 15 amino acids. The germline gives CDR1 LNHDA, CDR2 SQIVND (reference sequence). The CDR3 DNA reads TGTGCCAGTAGACCACCGACAGGGCGGGGTTCACCCCTCCACTTT. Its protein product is CASRPPTGRGSPLHF.

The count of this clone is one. CDR3 sequence (DNA): TGTGCCAGCAGCGTAGATCTACCCTCCTACGAGCAGTACTTC. Amino acids: CASSVDLPSYEQYF. The rearrangement uses TRBV9 and TRBJ2-7; D remains ambiguous. Germline values: CDR1 SGDLS, CDR2 YYNGEE. Trimming removed 0 bases at V and 0 bases at J, with 7 bases between. The CDR3 is made up of 14 amino acids.

The CDR3 loop is CASTKDKPYNEQFF. CDR3 nucleotide sequence: TGCGCCAGCACCAAGGACAAACCTTACAATGAGCAGTTCTTC. The rearrangement links TRBV5-1 to TRBJ2-1; TRBD1 might be the D (5 bases). The CDR3 covers 14 residues. V was cut by 6 bases and J by 4 bases, with 14 bases left in between. The germline V gene has CDR1 SGHRS and CDR2 YFSETQ.

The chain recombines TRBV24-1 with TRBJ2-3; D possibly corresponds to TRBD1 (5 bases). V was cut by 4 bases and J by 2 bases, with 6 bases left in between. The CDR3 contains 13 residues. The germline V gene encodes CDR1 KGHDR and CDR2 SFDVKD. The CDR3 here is CATSEGVTDTQYF. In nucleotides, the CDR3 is TGTGCCACCAGTGAAGGGGTCACAGATACGCAGTATTTT.

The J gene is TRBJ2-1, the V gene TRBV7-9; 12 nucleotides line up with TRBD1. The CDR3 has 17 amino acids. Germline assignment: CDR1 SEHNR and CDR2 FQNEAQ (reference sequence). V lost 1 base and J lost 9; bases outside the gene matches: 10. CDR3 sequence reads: CASSLESGGTGGREQFF. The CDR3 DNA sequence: TGTGCCAGCAGCTTAGAAAGCGGCGGGACAGGGGGCCGTGAGCAGTTCTTC.

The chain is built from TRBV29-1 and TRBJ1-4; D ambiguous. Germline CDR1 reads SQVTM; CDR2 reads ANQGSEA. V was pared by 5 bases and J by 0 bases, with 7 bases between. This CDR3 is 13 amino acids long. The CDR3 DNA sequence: TGCAGCGTTCAGTCTGCAACTAATGAAAAACTGTTTTTT. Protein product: CSVQSATNEKLFF.

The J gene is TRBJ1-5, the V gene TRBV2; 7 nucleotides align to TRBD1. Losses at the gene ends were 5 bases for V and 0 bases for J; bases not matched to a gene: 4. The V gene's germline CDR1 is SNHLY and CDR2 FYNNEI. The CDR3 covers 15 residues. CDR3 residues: CASSLGTVSNQPQHF. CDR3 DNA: TGTGCCAGCAGTTTGGGGACAGTTAGCAATCAGCCCCAGCATTTT.

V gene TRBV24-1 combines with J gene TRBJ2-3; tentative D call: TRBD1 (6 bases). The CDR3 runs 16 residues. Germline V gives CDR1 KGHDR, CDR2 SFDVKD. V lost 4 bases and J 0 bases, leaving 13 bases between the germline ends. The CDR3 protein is CATSDRADRSTDTQYF. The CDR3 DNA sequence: TGTGCCACCAGTGACCGGGCAGACAGGAGCACAGATACGCAGTATTTT.

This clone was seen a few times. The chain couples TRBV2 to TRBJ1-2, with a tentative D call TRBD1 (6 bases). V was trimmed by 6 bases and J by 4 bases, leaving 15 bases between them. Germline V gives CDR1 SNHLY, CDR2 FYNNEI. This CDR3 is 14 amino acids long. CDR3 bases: TGTGCCAGCAGCGCTTCCCGCAGGGGCTATGGCTACACCTTC. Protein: CASSASRRGYGYTF.

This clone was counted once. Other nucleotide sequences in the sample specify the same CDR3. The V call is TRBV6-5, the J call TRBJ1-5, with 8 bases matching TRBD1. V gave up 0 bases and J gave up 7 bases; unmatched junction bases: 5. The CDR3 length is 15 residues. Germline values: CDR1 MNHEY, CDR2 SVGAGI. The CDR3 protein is CASSYSGTGGQPQHF. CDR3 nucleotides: TGTGCCAGCAGTTACTCGGGGACAGGCGGGCAGCCCCAGCATTTT.